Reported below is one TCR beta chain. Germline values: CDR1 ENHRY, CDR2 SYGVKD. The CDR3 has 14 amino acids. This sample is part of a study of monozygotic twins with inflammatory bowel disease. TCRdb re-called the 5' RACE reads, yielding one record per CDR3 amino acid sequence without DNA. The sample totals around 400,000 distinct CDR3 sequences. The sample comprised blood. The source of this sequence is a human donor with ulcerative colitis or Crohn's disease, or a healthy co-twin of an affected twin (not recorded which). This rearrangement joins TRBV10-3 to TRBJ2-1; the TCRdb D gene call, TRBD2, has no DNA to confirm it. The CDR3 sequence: CAISETSGINEQFF.